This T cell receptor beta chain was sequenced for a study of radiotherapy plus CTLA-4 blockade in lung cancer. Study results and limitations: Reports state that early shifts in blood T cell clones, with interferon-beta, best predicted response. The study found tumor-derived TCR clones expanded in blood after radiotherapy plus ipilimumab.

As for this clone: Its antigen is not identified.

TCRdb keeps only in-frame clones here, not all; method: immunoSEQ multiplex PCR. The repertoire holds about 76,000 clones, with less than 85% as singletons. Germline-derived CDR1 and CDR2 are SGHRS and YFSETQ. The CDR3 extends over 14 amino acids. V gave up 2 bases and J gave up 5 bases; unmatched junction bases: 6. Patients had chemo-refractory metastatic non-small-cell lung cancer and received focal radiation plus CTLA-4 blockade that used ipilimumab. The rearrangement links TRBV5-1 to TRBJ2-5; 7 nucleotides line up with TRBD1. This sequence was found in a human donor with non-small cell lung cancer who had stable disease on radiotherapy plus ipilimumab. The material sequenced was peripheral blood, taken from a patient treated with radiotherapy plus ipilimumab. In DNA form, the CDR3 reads TGCGCCAGCAGCTTACAGACAGGGACGGAGACCCAGTACTTC. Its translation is CASSLQTGTETQYF.